The T cell receptor (beta chain) described here comes from a study of blood T cell repertoires in COVID-19. For the study at large: Samples representing acute and convalescent COVID-19 were sourced from the United States, Italy and Spain.

V lost 4 bases to trimming and J lost 5 bases, with 12 bases between them. CDR1 and CDR2 (germline): SGHRS, YFSETQ. The CDR3 is 13 amino acids. Authors' analysis steps: For nucleated cells, counts were estimated from reference gene primer amplification. Repertoires were generated with immunoSEQ multiplex PCR, while TCRdb's copy carries only in-frame clones and drops some. The V and J calls and clone size were taken over from that table, and D and trimming were inferred from the DNA. The sample consists of around 150,000 clones, 84% of them appearing once. V is TRBV5-1 and J is TRBJ2-5; D is uncertain. The receptor's source is a human donor in a cohort sampled during active COVID-19. Sequencing was done on a sample of peripheral blood. CDR3 coding DNA: TGCGCCAGCAGCAGTGGGCCCCGGGAGACCCAGTACTTC. This gives the protein CASSSGPRETQYF.